The next 28 T cell receptor beta chains were all read from a single sample in a study of blood T cell repertoires in COVID-19. The assay was immunoSEQ multiplex PCR, and TCRdb's table has in-frame clones only and misses some. Of fewer than 250,000 clones detected, around 88% appear once; the ten largest clones hold around 2%. Sequencing input: PBMCs or T cells enriched from blood (not recorded which). The receptors were gathered from a woman aged 45-60 years who had recovered from COVID-19.

The CDR3 bases are TGTGCCAGCAGTCTCACGCCGGGACTAATTTCGTTCTTC. Amino acids: CASSLTPGLISFF. The chain combines TRBV27 with TRBJ2-1; 7 bases are a match to TRBD2. J was trimmed by 15 bases and V by 5 bases; bases with no gene match: 13. Germline V gene lookup returns CDR1 MNHEY and CDR2 SMNVEV (reference sequence). This CDR3 has 13 residues.

This sequence joins TRBV27 and TRBJ2-7; TRBD2 might be the D (6 bases). Germline CDR1 is MNHEY and CDR2 is SMNVEV (reference sequence). Trimming took 7 bases from V and 7 from J, leaving 20 bases between them. The CDR3 totals 14 residues. The DNA for the CDR3 is TGTGCCAGCATTCATAGTAGCGGCCCTGGGGAGCAGTACTTC. This sequence encodes CASIHSSGPGEQYF.

This sequence joins TRBV11-2 and TRBJ1-2; tentative D call: TRBD1 (6 bases). Trimming took off 5 bases at V and 2 bases at J, with 15 bases between the two ends. The CDR3 length is 15 residues. Germline V gene lookup returns CDR1 SGHAT and CDR2 FQNNGV. This chain's CDR3 is CASSPLTGPNYGYTF. The CDR3 DNA reads TGTGCCAGCAGCCCTCTGACAGGACCCAACTATGGCTACACCTTC.

The V and J genes are TRBV27 and TRBJ1-2; a possible D gene is TRBD1 (6 bases). Germline V gives CDR1 MNHEY, CDR2 SMNVEV (reference sequence). The CDR3 extends over 17 amino acids. Trimming left V 3 bases short and J 1 base short, with 18 bases between. The CDR3 sequence is CASSFDITRGNNYGYTF. In nucleotides, the CDR3 is TGTGCCAGCAGTTTCGATATAACCAGGGGAAATAACTATGGCTACACCTTC.

The rearrangement uses TRBV5-1 and TRBJ2-7; 10 bases line up with TRBD1. From germline, CDR1 is SGHRS and CDR2 YFSETQ. This CDR3 is 16 amino acids long. V was clipped by 3 bases and J by 3 bases; unmatched bases: 9. The CDR3 DNA is TGCGCCAGCAGCTGGGGCCAGGGACAGGGGATCTACGAGCAGTACTTC. This codes for CASSWGQGQGIYEQYF.

This clone has only a few counts. J is TRBJ1-5 and V is TRBV19; the match to TRBD1 covers 9 bases. The CDR3 is 14 residues long. CDR1 is LNHDA and CDR2 is SQIVND in the germline V gene (reference sequence). The trim removed 3 bases at V and 7 bases at J, leaving 4 bases unmatched. The CDR3 loop is CASSIGQGYQPQHF. In nucleotides, the CDR3 is TGTGCCAGTAGTATCGGACAGGGGTACCAGCCCCAGCATTTT.

The chain combines TRBV28 with TRBJ2-3; TRBD2 aligns across 11 bases. Per germline, CDR1 MDHEN and CDR2 SYDVKM. J gave up 9 bases and V 4 bases, and 9 bases lay outside the gene matches. The CDR3 is made up of 15 amino acids. The CDR3 nucleotides are TGTGCCAGCAGTTATAGCGGGAGGGCCCCGTCCACGCAGTATTTT. Translation: CASSYSGRAPSTQYF. The full variable domain, in which reference TRBV28 and TRBJ2-3 provide the parts outside the CDR3, is DVKVTQSSRYLVKRTGEKVFLECVQDMDHENMFWYRQDPGLGLRLIYFSYDVKMKEKGDIPEGYSVSREKKERFSLILESASTNQTSMYLCASSYSGRAPSTQYFGPGTRLTVL.

This chain connects TRBV5-6 to TRBJ1-2; TRBD1 aligns across 7 bases. Trimming took 3 bases from V and 5 from J; bases not matched to a gene: 10. Looked up from germline, CDR1 is SGHDT and CDR2 is YYEEEE. The CDR3 consists of 15 residues. DNA for the CDR3: TGTGCCAGCAGCTCCCGGACAGGTGTCCTATATGGCTACACCTTC. Protein sequence: CASSSRTGVLYGYTF.

There are many counts of this clone. CDR3 in amino acids: CASRSSGGANYGYTF. For the CDR3, the DNA is TGTGCCAGCAGAAGCTCAGGGGGCGCAAACTATGGCTACACCTTC. The J gene is TRBJ1-2, the V gene TRBV27; 8 nucleotides align to TRBD1. The CDR3 sequence is 15 residues long. Germline V gene data show CDR1 as MNHEY and CDR2 as SMNVEV (reference sequence). V trimming: 6 bases; J trimming: 2 bases; junction bases outside the gene matches: 8.

The chain joins TRBV30 to TRBJ1-3, with a tentative D call TRBD1 (5 bases). Germline CDR1 reads GTSNPN; CDR2 reads SVGIG (reference sequence). V shed 2 bases and J shed 0 bases, with 11 bases lying between them. This CDR3 has 15 residues. The chain's CDR3 is CAWSPQVLSGNTIYF. The CDR3 nucleotides read TGTGCCTGGAGTCCACAGGTCCTCTCTGGAAACACCATATATTTT.

This chain connects TRBV7-8 to TRBJ1-2; 7 bases are shared with TRBD1. The CDR3 runs to 15 residues. The V segment lost 2 bases and the J segment 4 bases; nucleotides outside the gene matches: 7. Per germline, CDR1 SGHVS and CDR2 FQNEAQ. CDR3 sequence reads: CASSLRGQEFYGYTF. The CDR3 DNA sequence: TGTGCCAGCAGCTTAAGAGGACAGGAATTCTATGGCTACACCTTC.

The rearrangement joins TRBV21-1 to TRBJ1-6; the D call in the table, TRBD1, was not verified against the DNA. TRBV21-1 is an annotated pseudogene. This CDR3 region has 19 residues. CDR3 sequence: CASSKGNPGSSSYNSPLHF. CDR3 sequence (DNA): TGTGCCAGCAGCAAAGGGAATCCAGGATCCAGCTCCTATAATTCACCCCTCCACTTT.

As concerns this clone: The sample has other DNA sequences that encode this CDR3 too. The chain couples TRBV9 to TRBJ2-7; TRBD2 might be the D (5 bases). Trimming removed 0 bases at V and 3 bases at J, with 7 bases between. From germline, CDR1 is SGDLS and CDR2 YYNGEE. This CDR3 comprises 13 residues. CDR3 DNA: TGTGCCAGCAGCGTAGTGAGCGGCTACGAGCAGTACTTC. Translating it yields CASSVVSGYEQYF.

The chain combines TRBV5-4 with TRBJ2-2, with TRBD1 matching over 8 bases. V was pared by 3 bases and J by 4 bases, with 5 bases of the junction left unmatched. The CDR3 covers 15 residues. The germline CDR1 and CDR2 sequences are SGHNT and YYREEE (reference sequence). CDR3 sequence: CASSSTGAGTGELFF. The CDR3 DNA sequence: TGTGCCAGCAGCTCGACAGGGGCGGGCACCGGGGAGCTGTTTTTT.

CDR3 loop: CASRMDRVTEAFF. For the CDR3, the DNA is TGTGCCAGTAGGATGGACAGGGTAACTGAAGCTTTCTTT. The chain recombines TRBV19 with TRBJ1-1; TRBD1 aligns across 8 bases. Trimming cost V 6 bases and J 5 bases; bases outside gene matches: 5. The CDR3 spans 13 residues. Germline V gene sequence: CDR1 LNHDA, CDR2 SQIVND (reference sequence).

The chain employs TRBV18 and TRBJ1-3; 9 positions match TRBD1. The germline V gene has CDR1 KGHSH and CDR2 LQKENI. V was pared by 5 bases and J by 3 bases, with 8 bases of the junction left unmatched. The CDR3 extends over 16 amino acids. CDR3 residues: CASSIVDRGIGNTIYF. Here the CDR3 DNA reads TGTGCCAGCTCAATTGTGGACAGGGGAATTGGAAACACCATATATTTT.

This clone was detected only a few times. The chain couples TRBV6-5 to TRBJ2-5; tentatively, D is TRBD2 (6 bases). This CDR3 is 13 amino acids long. The ends were cut back, 8 bases at V and 6 bases at J, with 16 bases in the middle. Germline V lookup: CDR1 MNHEY, CDR2 SVGAGI. The CDR3 sequence: CASRDSHHKTQYF. Here the CDR3 DNA reads TGTGCCAGCCGGGACTCCCACCATAAGACCCAGTACTTC.

The rearrangement uses TRBV4-1 and TRBJ1-2; a weak D match, TRBD1 (6 bases). Germline CDR1 is MGHRA and CDR2 is YSYEKL. V was clipped by 1 base and J by 4 bases, with 19 bases between them. The CDR3 is 17 residues long. CDR3 nucleotide sequence: TGCGCCAGCAGCCAAGCTCTTTTGGCAGGGGAAGGCTATGGCTACACCTTC. The encoded protein is CASSQALLAGEGYGYTF.

The chain carries TRBV5-4 and TRBJ2-1; 15 bases map to TRBD2. Germline CDR1 and CDR2: SGHNT and YYREEE (reference sequence). The CDR3 consists of 14 residues. V was clipped by 4 bases and J by 10 bases; unmatched bases: 3. CDR3 nucleotides: TGTGCCAGCAGCCCCGGACTAGCGGGAGGGGAGCAGTTCTTC. It yields the protein CASSPGLAGGEQFF.

Details on this clone: An end of the junction differs from the germline gene, which may be a read error. The CDR3 DNA is TGTGCCAGCTCACCCCCGGACAGGGGCATCACTCAATTC. Its protein is CASSPPDRGITQF. This chain connects TRBV18 to TRBJ1-2; TRBD1 agrees at 9 bases. The length of the CDR3 is 13 residues. CDR1 is KGHSH, CDR2 LQKENI, per germline. The full variable domain, with the rest looked up from reference TRBV18 and TRBJ1-2, is NAGVMQNPRHLVRRRGQEARLRCSPMKGHSHVYWYRQLPEEGLKFMVYLQKENIIDESGMPKERFSAEFPKEGPSILRIQQVVRGDSAAYFCASSPPDRGITQFGSGTRLTVV.

The V call is TRBV6-6, the J call TRBJ2-3, with D maybe TRBD2 (5 bases). The CDR3 is made up of 14 amino acids. The germline V gene encodes CDR1 MNHNY and CDR2 SVGAGI (reference sequence). V was shortened by 2 bases and J by 3 bases, with 9 bases between the two germline ends. The CDR3 loop is CASSYELVTDTQYF. The CDR3 DNA is TGTGCCAGCAGTTACGAACTAGTGACAGATACGCAGTATTTT.

This chain uses TRBV7-3 with TRBJ2-5; D might be TRBD1 (6 bases). This CDR3 contains 14 residues. The V end was cut by 0 bases, the J end by 2 bases, with 7 bases between. In germline, CDR1 is SGHTA, CDR2 FQGTGA. CDR3 sequence (DNA): TGTGCCAGCAGCTTAACAGGGGGACAAGAGACCCAGTACTTC. This translates into CASSLTGGQETQYF.

The rearrangement links TRBV5-1 to TRBJ1-4, with 9 bases lining up with TRBD1. CDR1 and CDR2 (germline): SGHRS, YFSETQ. There are 15 residues in the CDR3. V lost 4 bases, J lost 4 bases, and 5 bases stayed unmatched. The CDR3 nucleotides are TGCGCCAGCAGCCCGGGACAGGGATTTAATGAAAAACTGTTTTTT. Protein product: CASSPGQGFNEKLFF.

The rearrangement uses TRBV5-4 and TRBJ1-5; D gene uncertain. Germline lookup yields CDR1 SGHNT and CDR2 YYREEE (reference sequence). V lost 2 bases, J lost 4 bases, and 4 bases lay in between. This CDR3 region has 12 residues. CDR3 residues: CASSFFNQPQHF. The CDR3 coding sequence is TGTGCCAGCAGCTTCTTTAATCAGCCCCAGCATTTT.

The count of this clone is one. The V call is TRBV24-1, the J call TRBJ1-1; TRBD1 is a possible D gene (6 bases). Trimming cost V 9 bases and J 7 bases, with 11 bases left between them. Per germline, CDR1 KGHDR and CDR2 SFDVKD. This CDR3 has 11 amino acids. CDR3 region: CATAGVGEAFF. CDR3 DNA sequence: TGTGCCACCGCAGGGGTTGGTGAAGCTTTCTTT.

The rearrangement uses TRBV10-3 and TRBJ1-5; the D is unclear. This CDR3 has 14 amino acids. Germline assignment: CDR1 ENHRY and CDR2 SYGVKD. V was pared by 8 bases and J by 3 bases, with 14 bases between. CDR3 DNA: TGTGCCATCGGAGAGGCAGATCACAATCAGCCCCAGCATTTT. It translates to CAIGEADHNQPQHF.

CDR3 loop: CASSQARQARVAFF. The CDR3 region has the DNA TGCGCCAGCAGCCAAGCTAGACAGGCCCGGGTGGCTTTCTTT. This chain links TRBV4-3 with TRBJ1-1; TRBD1 might be the D (6 bases). The germline CDR1 and CDR2 sequences are LGHNA and YSLEER. V shed 1 base and J shed 11 bases, with 17 bases lying between them. CDR3 length: 14 amino acids.

The rearrangement joins TRBV11-2 to TRBJ2-5; the match to TRBD1 covers 8 bases. Germline CDR1 is SGHAT and CDR2 is FQNNGV. Germline trimming cut 5 bases from V and 2 bases from J; bases unmatched to any gene: 7. The length of the CDR3 is 15 residues. DNA for the CDR3: TGTGCCAGCAGCCCCCGGACAGGGAGTCAAGAGACCCAGTACTTC. Its protein is CASSPRTGSQETQYF.